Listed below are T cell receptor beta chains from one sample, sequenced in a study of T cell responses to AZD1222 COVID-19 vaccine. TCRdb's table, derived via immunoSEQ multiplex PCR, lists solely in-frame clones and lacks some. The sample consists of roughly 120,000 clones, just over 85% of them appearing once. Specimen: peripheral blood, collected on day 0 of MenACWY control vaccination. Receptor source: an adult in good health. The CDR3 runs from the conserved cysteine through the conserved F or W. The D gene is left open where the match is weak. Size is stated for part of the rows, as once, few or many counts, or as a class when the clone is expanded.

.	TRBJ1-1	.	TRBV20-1	CSASWPGVTEAFF	TGCAGTGCTAGTTGGCCAGGGGTAACTGAAGCTTTCTTT
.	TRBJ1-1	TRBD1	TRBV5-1	CASSSRSGGTEAFF	TGCGCCAGCAGCTCACGCTCAGGGGGCACTGAAGCTTTCTTT
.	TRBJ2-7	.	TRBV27	CASKGPRKGGEQYF	TGTGCCAGCAAGGGCCCACGTAAGGGCGGCGAGCAGTACTTC
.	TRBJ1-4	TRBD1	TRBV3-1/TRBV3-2	CASSRGQVGEKLFF	TGTGCCAGCAGCAGGGGACAGGTCGGTGAAAAACTGTTTTTT
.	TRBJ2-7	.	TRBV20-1	CSASGGSEQYF	TGCAGTGCTAGCGGGGGTAGCGAGCAGTACTTC
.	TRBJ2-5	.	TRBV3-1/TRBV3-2	CASSQDPGKTQYF	TGTGCCAGCAGCCAAGATCCAGGGAAGACCCAGTACTTC
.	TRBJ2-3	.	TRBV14	CASSHKGGQWDTQYF	TGTGCCAGCAGCCATAAGGGAGGACAGTGGGATACGCAGTATTTT
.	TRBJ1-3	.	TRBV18	CASSQRASETETNTIYF	TGTGCCAGCTCGCAGAGAGCGTCGGAGACAGAGACAAACACCATATATTTT
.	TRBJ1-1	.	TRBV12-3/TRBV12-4	CASSTLGATEAFF	TGTGCCAGCAGTACTCTGGGGGCCACTGAAGCTTTCTTT
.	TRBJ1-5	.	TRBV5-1	CASSLGAHISNQPQHF	TGCGCCAGCAGCTTGGGAGCCCACATTAGCAATCAGCCCCAGCATTTT
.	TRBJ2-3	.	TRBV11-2	CASSSQGAASTDTQYF	TGTGCCAGCAGCTCCCAAGGGGCGGCTAGCACAGATACGCAGTATTTT
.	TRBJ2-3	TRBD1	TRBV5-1	CASSLVGQGTDTQYF	TGCGCCAGCAGCTTGGTAGGACAGGGAACGGATACGCAGTATTTT
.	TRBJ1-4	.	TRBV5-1	CASSLQGIATNEKLFF	TGCGCCAGCAGCTTGCAGGGGATTGCAACTAATGAAAAACTGTTTTTT
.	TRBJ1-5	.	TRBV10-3	CAISESGARPQHF	TGTGCCATCAGTGAGTCGGGGGCGCGGCCCCAGCATTTT
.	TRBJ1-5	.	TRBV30	CAWSGSNQPQHF	TGTGCCTGGAGTGGTAGCAATCAGCCCCAGCATTTT
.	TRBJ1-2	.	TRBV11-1	CASSPSTGNYGYTF	TGTGCCAGCAGTCCCTCAACAGGGAACTATGGCTACACCTTC
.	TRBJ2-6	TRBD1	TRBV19	CASSTLQGSGSGANVLTF	TGTGCCAGTAGTACCCTACAGGGGTCTGGTTCTGGGGCCAACGTCCTGACTTTC
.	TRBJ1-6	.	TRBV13	CASSSGGTYNSPLHF	TGTGCCAGCAGCTCGGGGGGGACCTATAATTCACCCCTCCACTTT
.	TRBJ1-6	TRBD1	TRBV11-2	CASSLVTGGYNSPLHF	TGTGCCAGCAGCTTAGTTACAGGGGGCTATAATTCACCCCTCCACTTT
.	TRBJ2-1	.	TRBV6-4	CASSDSRGGGNEQFF	TGTGCCAGCAGTGACTCGAGAGGAGGGGGAAATGAGCAGTTCTTC
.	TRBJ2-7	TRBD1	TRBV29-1	CSVGSGTGGAEQYF	TGCAGCGTTGGATCCGGGACAGGGGGCGCCGAGCAGTACTTC
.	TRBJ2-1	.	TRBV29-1	CSVVPAESSYNEQFF	TGCAGCGTTGTTCCAGCGGAAAGCTCCTACAATGAGCAGTTCTTC
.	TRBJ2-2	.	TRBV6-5	CASSSRTAITGELFF	TGTGCCAGCAGCAGCCGGACAGCGATCACCGGGGAGCTGTTTTTT
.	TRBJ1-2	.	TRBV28	CASSPGSRGYGYTF	TGTGCCAGCTCTCCGGGATCCCGGGGCTATGGCTACACCTTC
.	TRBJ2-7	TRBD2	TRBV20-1	CSASLTPTSGRVQYF	TGCAGTGCTAGTCTTACCCCGACTAGCGGGAGGGTGCAGTACTTC
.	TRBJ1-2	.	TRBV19	CASRRGARGYTF	TGTGCCAGTAGGCGTGGGGCTAGAGGCTACACCTTC
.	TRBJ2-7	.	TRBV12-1	CASSSSLQRETHEQYF	TGTGCCAGCAGCTCCAGCCTTCAGCGGGAGACCCACGAGCAGTACTTC
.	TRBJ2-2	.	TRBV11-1	CASSPRILGTGELFF	TGTGCCAGCAGCCCCCGGATCCTGGGGACCGGGGAGCTGTTTTTT
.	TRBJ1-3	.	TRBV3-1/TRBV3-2	CASSPRTEFSGNTIYF	TGTGCCAGCAGCCCGAGGACGGAGTTCTCTGGAAACACCATATATTTT
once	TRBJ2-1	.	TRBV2	CASGENRYEQFF	TGTGCCAGCGGGGAAAACCGGTATGAGCAGTTCTTC
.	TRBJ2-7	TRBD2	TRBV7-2	CASSRTRTYEQYF	TGTGCCAGCAGCCGGACTAGGACCTACGAGCAGTACTTC
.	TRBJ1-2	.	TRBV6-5	CASSYEGPYGYTF	TGTGCCAGCAGTTACGAGGGGCCTTATGGCTACACCTTC
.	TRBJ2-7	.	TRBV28	CASSPLTGDYSYEQYF	TGTGCCAGCTCCCCCTTAACAGGGGACTACTCCTACGAGCAGTACTTC
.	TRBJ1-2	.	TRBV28	CASSPRGRGYTF	TGTGCCAGCAGTCCTAGGGGGAGAGGCTACACCTTC
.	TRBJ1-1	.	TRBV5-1	CASSRTQGWSTEAFF	TGCGCCAGCAGCCGAACGCAGGGGTGGAGCACTGAAGCTTTCTTT
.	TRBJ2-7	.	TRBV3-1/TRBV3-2	CASSQEGEQYF	TGTGCCAGCAGCCAAGAGGGCGAGCAGTACTTC
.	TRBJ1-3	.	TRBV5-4	CATNAGNTIYF	TGTGCCACAAACGCTGGCAACACCATATATTTT
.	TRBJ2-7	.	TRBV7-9	CASSPPRAGSSYEQYF	TGTGCCAGCAGCCCACCCCGGGCGGGCAGCTCCTACGAGCAGTACTTC
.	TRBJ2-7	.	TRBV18	CASSPLPETGEQYF	TGTGCCAGCTCACCACTCCCGGAAACAGGCGAGCAGTACTTC
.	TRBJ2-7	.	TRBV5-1	CASSRDNGYEQYF	TGCGCCAGCAGCCGGGACAATGGCTACGAGCAGTACTTC
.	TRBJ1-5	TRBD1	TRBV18	CASSPNTGGRGNQPQHF	TGTGCCAGCTCACCCAATACAGGGGGTAGGGGCAATCAGCCCCAGCATTTT
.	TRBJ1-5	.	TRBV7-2	CASSTGTQPQHF	TGTGCCAGCAGCACCGGGACCCAGCCCCAGCATTTT
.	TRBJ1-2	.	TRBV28	CASTQGWEGYGYTF	TGTGCCAGCACCCAAGGTTGGGAGGGCTATGGCTACACCTTC
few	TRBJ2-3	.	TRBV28	CASSSRDLSDTQYF	TGTGCCAGCAGTTCCAGGGACCTCTCGGATACGCAGTATTTT
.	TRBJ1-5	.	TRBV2	CASSEIGSVNSNQPQHF	TGTGCCAGCAGTGAGATAGGGTCGGTTAATAGCAATCAGCCCCAGCATTTT
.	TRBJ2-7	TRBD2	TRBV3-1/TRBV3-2	CASTLGVSGSIYEQYF	TGTGCCAGCACCCTTGGTGTAAGCGGGAGCATCTACGAGCAGTACTTC
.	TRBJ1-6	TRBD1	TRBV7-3	CASSSQGAGSPLHF	TGTGCCAGCAGCTCGCAGGGGGCCGGTTCACCCCTCCACTTT
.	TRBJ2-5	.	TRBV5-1	CASSLAGGQQETQYF	TGCGCCAGCAGCTTGGCAGGCGGTCAGCAAGAGACCCAGTACTTC
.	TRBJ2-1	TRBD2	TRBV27	CARSFEKAGDNYNEQFF	TGTGCCAGAAGTTTCGAGAAAGCGGGAGACAACTACAATGAGCAGTTCTTC
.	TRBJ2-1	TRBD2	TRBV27	CASSKRLAGGHNEQFF	TGTGCCAGCAGTAAACGACTAGCGGGAGGACACAATGAGCAGTTCTTC
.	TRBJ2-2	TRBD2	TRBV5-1	CASTSGRNTGELFF	TGCGCCAGCACTAGCGGGAGGAACACCGGGGAGCTGTTTTTT
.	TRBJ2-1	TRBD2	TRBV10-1	CASSDGLAGVEQFF	TGCGCCAGCAGTGACGGACTAGCGGGAGTTGAGCAGTTCTTC
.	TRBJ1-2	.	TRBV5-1	CASSVGNRDYGYTF	TGCGCCAGCAGCGTGGGGAACAGGGACTATGGCTACACCTTC
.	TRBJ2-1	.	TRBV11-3	CASSRGTNPYNEQFF	TGTGCCAGCAGCAGAGGGACAAACCCCTACAATGAGCAGTTCTTC
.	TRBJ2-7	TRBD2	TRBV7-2	CASSLALAGYPTYEQYF	TGTGCCAGCAGCTTAGCGCTAGCGGGCTATCCTACCTACGAGCAGTACTTC
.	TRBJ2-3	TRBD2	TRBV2	CASSEAGIAGGSDTQYF	TGTGCCAGCAGTGAAGCGGGGATAGCGGGAGGGTCTGATACGCAGTATTTT
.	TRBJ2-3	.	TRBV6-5	CASSTGTYTDTQYF	TGTGCCAGCAGTACCGGGACTTACACAGATACGCAGTATTTT
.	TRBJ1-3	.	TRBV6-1	CASSETSTPPSGNTIYF	TGTGCCAGCAGTGAGACATCGACACCGCCCTCTGGAAACACCATATATTTT
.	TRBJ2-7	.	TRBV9	CASSPSGSPREQYF	TGTGCCAGCAGCCCAAGCGGATCCCCCCGGGAGCAGTACTTC